Presented here are 10 T cell receptor beta chains from one specimen sequenced in a study of T cell changes during pregnancy in multiple sclerosis (dated by TCRdb to the late 2010s). Receptors were amplified or captured by the immunoSEQ multiplex PCR assay. This is the immuneACCESS table as TCRdb keeps it, with only in-frame sequences that have V and J called. A part of the clones is gone; compared with another copy, unresolved V genes explain less than half, and the rest is unexplained. The sample table contains about 80,000 clones; only one count was recorded for under 95% of them. About 3% of the sample goes to the ten largest clones. Sequencing was performed on peripheral blood, taken before pregnancy. Receptors were obtained from a female donor with multiple sclerosis, enrolled in a pregnancy study.

The CDR3 region has the DNA TGTGCCAGCAGCTCTACTAGCGAAGGGGCTAAAGAGACCCAGTACTTC. This gives the protein CASSSTSEGAKETQYF. The rearrangement links TRBV5-4 to TRBJ2-5; 7 positions match TRBD2. The CDR3 covers 16 residues. Germline CDR1 SGHNT, CDR2 YYREEE (reference sequence). Trimming cost V 3 bases and J 3 bases; bases outside gene matches: 11. Full variable domain (remainder filled in from reference TRBV5-4 and TRBJ2-5): ETGVTQSPTHLIKTRGQQVTLRCSSQSGHNTVSWYQQALGQGPQFIFQYYREEENGRGNFPPRFSGLQFPNYSSELNVNALELDDSALYLCASSSTSEGAKETQYFGPGTRLLVL.

The chain combines TRBV2 with TRBJ2-5; perhaps TRBD2 as D (6 bases). The J call is in doubt because the DNA end fits TRBJ2-7 better. In germline, CDR1 is SNHLY, CDR2 FYNNEI. The CDR3 is 13 residues long. The CDR3 coding sequence is TGTGCCACCACGATAGCGGATTCCTACGAGCAGTACTTC. Residues: CATTIADSYEQYF.

The chain is built from TRBV2 and TRBJ2-1; 14 bases match TRBD2. The CDR3 sequence is 14 residues long. The V gene's germline CDR1 is SNHLY and CDR2 FYNNEI. The V and J ends lost 6 bases and 9 bases, in that order; junction bases with no gene match: 4. The CDR3 DNA follows: TGTGCCAGCAGGGGGACTAGCGGGAGATTTGAGCAGTTCTTC. Its protein is CASRGTSGRFEQFF.

J is TRBJ2-2 and V is TRBV5-1, with 11 bases that match TRBD2. V was clipped by 0 bases and J by 7 bases; unmatched bases: 5. The CDR3 spans 16 residues. In germline, CDR1 is SGHRS, CDR2 YFSETQ. CDR3 coding DNA: TGCGCCAGCAGCTTGGAACTAGCGGGAGCACGCGGGGAGCTGTTTTTT. Amino acids: CASSLELAGARGELFF.

V is TRBV10-3 and J is TRBJ2-7, with TRBD2 matching 7 bases. CDR1 is ENHRY and CDR2 is SYGVKD in the germline V gene. V lost 3 bases, J lost 0 bases, and 5 bases stayed unmatched. This CDR3 is 15 amino acids long. CDR3: CAISENAGVSYEQYF. As DNA, the CDR3 is TGTGCCATCAGTGAAAACGCGGGAGTCTCCTACGAGCAGTACTTC.

In its sample, this clone was seen once. V usage is TRBV28 and J usage is TRBJ2-7; a possible D gene is TRBD1 (6 bases). Per the germline V gene, CDR1 is MDHEN and CDR2 is SYDVKM. The V and J ends lost 6 bases and 2 bases respectively, with 20 bases between them. The CDR3 contains 16 residues. CDR3 protein: CASSLSAGATTYEQYF. CDR3 coding DNA: TGTGCCAGCAGCTTGTCAGCAGGGGCTACCACCTACGAGCAGTACTTC.

The V and J genes are TRBV28 and TRBJ2-7, with 8 nucleotides matching TRBD1. The V and J ends lost 6 bases and 1 base, in that order; junction bases with no gene match: 8. CDR3 length equals 15 residues. CDR1 MDHEN and CDR2 SYDVKM come from the germline V gene. The CDR3 is CASSPGTGLSYEQYF. CDR3 nucleotides: TGTGCCAGCAGCCCCGGGACAGGATTATCCTACGAGCAGTACTTC.

CDR3 coding DNA: TGTGCCAGCAGTTTATCCCCGGCCGTCGGGACCCAGCATTTT. As protein: CASSLSPAVGTQHF. This chain connects TRBV27 to TRBJ1-5, with D unresolved. The V gene lost 0 bases and the J gene lost 11 bases, with 14 bases spanning the gap. Germline loops: CDR1 MNHEY, CDR2 SMNVEV (reference sequence). This CDR3 is built from 14 residues.

The rearrangement links TRBV6-1 to TRBJ1-5, with TRBD1 identical over 9 bases. This CDR3 region has 16 residues. V trimming: 3 bases; J trimming: 2 bases; junction bases outside the gene matches: 5. The germline CDR1 and CDR2 sequences are MNHNS and SASEGT. CDR3 bases: TGTGCCAGCAGTGAGGGACAGGGAATGGGCAATCAGCCCCAGCATTTT. This translates into CASSEGQGMGNQPQHF.

The J gene is TRBJ1-3, the V gene TRBV7-2, with 8 bases identical to TRBD1. Germline V gene lookup returns CDR1 SGHTA and CDR2 FQGNSA. Trimming removed 3 bases from V and 1 base from J; junction bases left unmatched: 5. The CDR3 loop spans 16 amino acids. Here the CDR3 DNA reads TGTGCCAGCAGCTTCGACAGGGGTGATTCTGGAAACACCATATATTTT. Protein: CASSFDRGDSGNTIYF. The full variable domain, with the rest looked up from reference TRBV7-2 and TRBJ1-3, is GAGVSQSPSNKVTEKGKDVELRCDPISGHTALYWYRQSLGQGLEFLIYFQGNSAPDKSGLPSDRFSAERTGGSVSTLTIQRTQQEDSAVYLCASSFDRGDSGNTIYFGEGSWLTVV.